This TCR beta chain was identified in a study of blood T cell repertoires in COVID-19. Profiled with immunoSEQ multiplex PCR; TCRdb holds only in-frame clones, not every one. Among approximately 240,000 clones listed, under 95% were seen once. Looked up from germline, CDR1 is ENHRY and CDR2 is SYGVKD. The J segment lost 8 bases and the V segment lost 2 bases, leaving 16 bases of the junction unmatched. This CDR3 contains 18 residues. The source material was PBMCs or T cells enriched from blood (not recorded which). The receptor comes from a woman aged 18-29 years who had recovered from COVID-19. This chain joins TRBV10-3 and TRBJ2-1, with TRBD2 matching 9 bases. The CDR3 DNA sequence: TGTGCCATCAGTGAGATTTGGCTAGCGGGGCCCACTAAGTATGAGCAGTTCTTC. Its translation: CAISEIWLAGPTKYEQFF.